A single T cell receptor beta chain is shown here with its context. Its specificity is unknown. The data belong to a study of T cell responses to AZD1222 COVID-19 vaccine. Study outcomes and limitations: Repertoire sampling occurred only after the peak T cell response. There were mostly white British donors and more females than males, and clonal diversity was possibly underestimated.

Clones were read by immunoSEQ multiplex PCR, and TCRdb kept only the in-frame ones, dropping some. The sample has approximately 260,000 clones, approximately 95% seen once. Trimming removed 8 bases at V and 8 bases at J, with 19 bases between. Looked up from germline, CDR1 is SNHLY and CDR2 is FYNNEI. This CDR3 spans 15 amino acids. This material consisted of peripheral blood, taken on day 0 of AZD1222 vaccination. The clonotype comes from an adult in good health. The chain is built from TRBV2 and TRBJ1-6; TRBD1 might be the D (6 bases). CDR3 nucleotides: TGTGCCAGCCGTAGACAGGCCCCAAGGGATTCACCCCTCCACTTT. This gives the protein CASRRQAPRDSPLHF.